What follows is one T cell receptor beta chain and its context. From germline, CDR1 is SEHNR and CDR2 FQNEAQ (reference sequence). The V end was cut by 4 bases, the J end by 4 bases, with 16 bases between. The CDR3 loop spans 15 amino acids. With random hexamers, 0.5 to 1 ug RNA was reverse transcribed. Amplification of TCR beta CDR3 by immunoSEQ multiplex PCR spanned 54 Vbeta and 13 Jbeta. Each CDR3 protein is one row after TCRdb ran MiXCR on the immunoSEQ multiplex PCR reads. The data show roughly 180,000 distinct CDR3 sequences, approximately 95% seen once. TCR beta sequencing was performed on blood CD8+ and CD4+ T cells. The individuals used as controls were healthy donors who had been matched for both age and sex. Through negative isolation, CD4+ and CD8+ T cells were obtained, while TEMRA cells were enriched using FACS. These data belong to a study of CD8 T cells in Susac syndrome.

This clonotype originated in a human donor in good health. The sequenced material came from CD4+ T cells from PBMCs. The chain joins TRBV7-9 to TRBJ1-1, with D possibly matching TRBD1 (6 bases). The CDR3 sequence is CASSWGTREVTEAFF. CDR3 DNA sequence: TGTGCCAGCAGCTGGGGGACACGCGAGGTCACTGAAGCTTTCTTT. Drawing the rest from reference TRBV7-9 and TRBJ1-1, the complete variable domain is DTGVSQNPRHKITKRGQNVTFRCDPISEHNRLYWYRQTLGQGPEFLTYFQNEAQLEKSRLLSDRFSAERPKGSFSTLEIQRTEQGDSAMYLCASSWGTREVTEAFFGQGTRLTVV.